These 20 T cell receptor beta chains came from one sample sequenced in a study of T cell responses to AZD1222 COVID-19 vaccine. Profiled with immunoSEQ multiplex PCR; TCRdb holds only in-frame clones, not every one. This table has tens of thousands of clones, under 95% appearing once. This sample comprised peripheral blood, obtained on day 0 of MenACWY control vaccination. These receptors were obtained from an adult in good health.

V gene TRBV19 combines with J gene TRBJ1-6, with D unresolved. V was clipped by 4 bases and J by 10 bases, with 20 bases between them. The germline CDR1 and CDR2 sequences are LNHDA and SQIVND (reference sequence). The CDR3 consists of 16 residues. CDR3 in DNA: TGTGCCAGTAGTACTGCGGACTCACCAAGAGGATCACCCCTCCACTTT. Its protein product is CASSTADSPRGSPLHF.

The V and J genes are TRBV2 and TRBJ1-1; D is uncertain. Trimming cost V 4 bases and J 1 base, with 10 bases left between them. The CDR3 is 14 amino acids. Germline loops: CDR1 SNHLY, CDR2 FYNNEI. In DNA form, the CDR3 reads TGTGCCAGCAGTGGAGCGGTCGGGAACACTGAAGCTTTCTTT. Protein product: CASSGAVGNTEAFF.

This sequence joins TRBV27 and TRBJ2-1; no clear D. Germline V gene lookup returns CDR1 MNHEY and CDR2 SMNVEV (reference sequence). Trimming removed 6 bases from V and 1 base from J, with 4 bases in between. This CDR3 contains 12 residues. In DNA, the CDR3 is TGTGCCAGCAGGGGTTCCTACAATGAGCAGTTCTTC. Protein product: CASRGSYNEQFF.

The DNA of the CDR3 is TGTGCAAGTCGCTTACAAGGCAGATCCTACAATGAGCAGTTCTTC. It is translated as CASRLQGRSYNEQFF. This chain connects TRBV12-2 to TRBJ2-1. TRBV12-2 is described as a pseudogene. The CDR3 runs to 15 residues.

This sequence joins TRBV5-1 and TRBJ1-2, with TRBD1 matching over 8 bases. Germline values: CDR1 SGHRS, CDR2 YFSETQ. The CDR3 runs 15 residues. Trimming cost V 5 bases and J 1 base; bases outside gene matches: 7. The CDR3 loop is CASRPQGGNNYGYTF. CDR3 DNA sequence: TGCGCCAGCAGACCACAGGGGGGTAATAACTATGGCTACACCTTC.

The DNA of the CDR3 is TGTGCCAGCAGTGAGGTGAACAGCAATCAGCCCCAGCATTTT. This translates into CASSEVNSNQPQHF. V and J are TRBV2 and TRBJ1-5, with D unresolved. Looked up from germline, CDR1 is SNHLY and CDR2 is FYNNEI. The V gene lost 3 bases and the J gene lost 1 base, with 7 bases spanning the gap. There are 14 residues in the CDR3. Using reference TRBV2 and TRBJ1-5 for the parts outside the CDR3, the full variable domain is EPEVTQTPSHQVTQMGQEVILRCVPISNHLYFYWYRQILGQKVEFLVSFYNNEISEKSEIFDDQFSVERPDGSNFTLKIRSTKLEDSAMYFCASSEVNSNQPQHFGDGTRLSIL.

The chain uses TRBV28 and TRBJ2-3, with 9 positions matching TRBD1. V shed 7 bases, J shed 4 bases, and the junction held 6 bases outside the gene matches. CDR3 length: 14 amino acids. Germline CDR1 MDHEN, CDR2 SYDVKM. The CDR3 DNA follows: TGTGCCAGCACCCGACAGGGGGATGCAGATACGCAGTATTTT. Protein sequence: CASTRQGDADTQYF.

This chain uses TRBV5-8 with TRBJ2-1; TRBD1 matches 10 bases. Trimming removed 3 bases from V and 7 bases from J; junction bases left unmatched: 7. The CDR3 totals 15 residues. Germline CDR1 and CDR2: SGHTS and YDEGEE. This CDR3 reads CASSSDRGRANEQFF. The CDR3 DNA reads TGTGCCAGCAGCTCTGACAGGGGGCGCGCAAATGAGCAGTTCTTC.

The chain couples TRBV18 to TRBJ1-2; weak D call: TRBD1 (5 bases). Trimming left V 1 base short and J 8 bases short, with 11 bases between. This CDR3 has 13 amino acids. CDR1 is KGHSH and CDR2 is LQKENI in the germline V gene. This CDR3 is CASSPRQGEGYTF. The CDR3 DNA reads TGTGCCAGCTCACCACGGCAGGGAGAAGGCTACACCTTC.

The gene calls are TRBV10-2 and TRBJ2-5, with no clear D. CDR3 length equals 13 residues. Looked up from germline, CDR1 is WSHSY and CDR2 is SAAADI. V shed 7 bases and J shed 5 bases, with 14 bases lying between them. CDR3 sequence (DNA): TGCGCCAGCAAAGGATTTGTCGGGGAGACCCAGTACTTC. The encoded protein is CASKGFVGETQYF.

The gene calls are TRBV6-2 or TRBV6-3 and TRBJ1-2; D might be TRBD1 (6 bases). Germline V gene data show CDR1 as MNHEY and CDR2 as SVGEGT. The CDR3 loop spans 17 amino acids. Between the trimmed V and J ends, which lost 2 bases and 0 bases, there was a span of 16 bases. CDR3 nucleotides: TGTGCCAGCAGTTACCCTTTGAGACAGGCGACTAACTATGGCTACACCTTC. It specifies CASSYPLRQATNYGYTF.

A single count supports this clone. The chain uses TRBV6-5 and TRBJ2-3; unclear D gene. Germline CDR1 reads MNHEY; CDR2 reads SVGAGI. V shed 7 bases and J shed 5 bases, with 10 bases lying between them. The length of the CDR3 is 12 residues. The CDR3 DNA follows: TGTGCCAGCACAAACAGAAAAGATACGCAGTATTTT. It specifies CASTNRKDTQYF.

The chain uses TRBV19 and TRBJ1-4; TRBD1 is a possible D gene (6 bases). The CDR3 loop spans 15 amino acids. Germline values: CDR1 LNHDA, CDR2 SQIVND (reference sequence). Between the trimmed V and J ends, which lost 3 bases and 6 bases, there was a span of 14 bases. The CDR3 DNA is TGTGCCAGTAGTATGTCGGGGGCGACCGATGAAAAACTGTTTTTT. It is translated as CASSMSGATDEKLFF.

The rearrangement joins TRBV9 to TRBJ2-3, with 9 nucleotides matching TRBD1. There are 15 residues in the CDR3. V lost 4 bases and J lost 6; bases outside the gene matches: 9. Germline CDR1 reads SGDLS; CDR2 reads YYNGEE. CDR3 protein: CASSPRQGGSDTQYF. The CDR3 bases are TGTGCCAGCAGCCCCCGACAGGGGGGGTCGGATACGCAGTATTTT.

The rearrangement joins TRBV19 to TRBJ1-1, with D possibly being TRBD1 (5 bases). CDR3 length equals 13 residues. V was trimmed by 5 bases and J by 3 bases, leaving 10 bases between them. Germline-derived CDR1 and CDR2 are LNHDA and SQIVND (reference sequence). This CDR3 reads CASSQQDHTEAFF. The CDR3, as DNA: TGTGCCAGTAGTCAACAGGATCACACTGAAGCTTTCTTT.

The V and J genes are TRBV25-1 and TRBJ2-2; tentatively, D is TRBD1 (6 bases). This CDR3 is 16 amino acids long. Germline CDR1 is MGHDK and CDR2 is SYGVNS. Trimming stripped 4 bases from V and 3 bases from J, with 15 bases between. The CDR3 spells CASSVPQDRYTGELFF. Written as DNA, the CDR3 is TGTGCCAGCAGTGTTCCCCAGGACAGATACACCGGGGAGCTGTTTTTT.

The chain is built from TRBV5-1 and TRBJ1-3, with 8 positions matching TRBD1. Trimming at V came to 4 bases and at J to 3 bases, leaving 12 bases not matched to a gene. In germline, CDR1 is SGHRS, CDR2 YFSETQ. The CDR3 has 17 amino acids. CDR3 bases: TGCGCCAGCAGCCCCCTCGGGCAGGGGGCGAATGGAAACACCATATATTTT. It specifies CASSPLGQGANGNTIYF. Complete variable domain (other parts from reference TRBV5-1 and TRBJ1-3): KAGVTQTPRYLIKTRGQQVTLSCSPISGHRSVSWYQQTPGQGLQFLFEYFSETQRNKGNFPGRFSGRQFSNSRSEMNVSTLELGDSALYLCASSPLGQGANGNTIYFGEGSWLTVV.

This clone showed up just once. The J gene is TRBJ1-4, the V gene TRBV5-1; 7 nucleotides line up with TRBD1. The germline V gene encodes CDR1 SGHRS and CDR2 YFSETQ. The CDR3 spans 17 residues. The V and J ends lost 0 bases and 0 bases, in that order; junction bases with no gene match: 5. The CDR3 DNA sequence: TGCGCCAGCAGCTTGGGGGGACAGAGTGCAACTAATGAAAAACTGTTTTTT. Its translation: CASSLGGQSATNEKLFF.

The chain is built from TRBV21-1 and TRBJ1-5. TRBV21-1 is flagged as a pseudogene. The length of the CDR3 is 14 residues. The DNA for the CDR3 is TGTGCCAGCAGCAAAAGGCGGGGCAATCAGCCCCAGCATTTT. Translated, it gives CASSKRRGNQPQHF.

This rearrangement joins TRBV6-5 to TRBJ2-7; possibly TRBD2 for D (5 bases). The length of the CDR3 is 14 residues. In germline, CDR1 is MNHEY, CDR2 SVGAGI. The V end was cut by 6 bases, the J end by 6 bases, with 18 bases between. CDR3: CASSLEERDSEQYF. The CDR3 bases are TGTGCCAGCAGCCTAGAAGAGAGGGATTCCGAGCAGTACTTC.